A selection of T cell receptor beta chains follows, all from one sample in a study of blood T cells in healthy people across ages. Via MiXCR, TCRdb re-called the 5' RACE reads, giving one row per CDR3 protein. The sample includes 1.5 million to 2 million distinct CDR3 sequences, just under 50% of them seen just once. The sample consisted of blood. The receptors derive from a woman aged 40 to 50 in good health. Both conserved end residues are part of each CDR3.

>TRBJ2-1|TRBV10-1
CASSELAGNYNEQFF
>TRBJ2-1|TRBV20-1
CSAQEGGPLPYNEQFF
>TRBJ2-4|TRBV6-1
CASSVERIKSYF
>TRBJ2-3|TRBV7-9
CASSLDPRDTQYF
>TRBJ2-5|TRBV4-1
CASSPMRGGQETQYF
>TRBJ2-5|TRBV29-1
CSLGKGKGFHEQYF
>TRBJ2-7|TRBV28
CAGRTLLGEQYF
>TRBJ2-7|TRBV27
CASSYRGSGSYEQYF
>TRBJ1-1|TRBV5-1
CASGTLRGVTNTEAFF
>TRBJ2-6|TRBV6-1
CASSPLGGGSSGANVLTF
>TRBJ2-5|TRBV20-1
CSAGSVETQYF
>TRBJ2-1|TRBV7-2
CASSSGPASGMISYNEQFF
>TRBJ2-3|TRBV20-1
CSAPEGGGPTDTQYF
>TRBJ1-1|TRBV12-3/TRBV12-4
CASSPQGTGVEAFF
>TRBJ1-2|TRBV20-1
CSARPGSVVRYGYTF
>TRBJ1-6|TRBV10-2
CASSETGGPLHF
>TRBJ2-5|TRBV4-3
CASSQGTSRGDETQYF
>TRBJ2-1|TRBV9
CASSAPSGVGNEQFF
>TRBJ1-5|TRBV15
CATSRDGTGGLNQPQHF
>TRBJ2-5|TRBV10-1
CASRPGPGGETQYF
>TRBJ2-1|TRBV12-3/TRBV12-4
CASSPHRTSGVSYNEQFF
>TRBJ2-7|TRBV20-1
CSARDQGNEQYF
>TRBJ2-3|TRBV12-3/TRBV12-4
CASSPGGSGGAPSTDTQYF
>TRBJ2-5|TRBV6-6
CASAQRGAQETQYF
>TRBJ2-7|TRBV28
CASSSTGTRSYEQYF
>TRBJ2-6|TRBV5-5
CASSLDTRGGSGANVLTF
>TRBJ2-5|TRBV25-1
CASRETGEQYF
>TRBJ2-1|TRBV20-1
CSARDIRSGNEQFF
>TRBJ1-4|TRBV6-1
CTSSSYDGEKLFF
>TRBJ2-2|TRBV5-1
CASSLAPGQVNTGELFF
>TRBJ2-1|TRBV19
CASSIKLAGGLEQFF
>TRBJ2-3|TRBV24-1
CATSENRDFPTDTQYF
>TRBJ1-1|TRBV13
CASSRGRGRTEAFF
>TRBJ2-7|TRBV7-9
CASSFRTGFGSEQYF
>TRBJ2-5|TRBV20-1
CSAREGGLETQYF